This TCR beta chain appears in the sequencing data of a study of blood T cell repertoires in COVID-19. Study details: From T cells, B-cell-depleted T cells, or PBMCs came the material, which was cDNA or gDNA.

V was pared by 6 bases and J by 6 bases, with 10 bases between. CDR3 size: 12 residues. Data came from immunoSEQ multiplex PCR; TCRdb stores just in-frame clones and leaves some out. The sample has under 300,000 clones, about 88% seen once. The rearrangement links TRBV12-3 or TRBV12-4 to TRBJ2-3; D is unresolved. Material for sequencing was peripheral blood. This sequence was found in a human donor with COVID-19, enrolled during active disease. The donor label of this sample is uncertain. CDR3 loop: CASSPLSDTQYF. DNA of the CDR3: TGTGCCAGCAGCCCACTCTCTGATACGCAGTATTTT.